The 30 T cell receptor beta chains presented below share a single source sample, sequenced in a study of CD8 T cells in ankylosing spondylitis. Study conclusions and caveats: Made up of eight highly homologous variants, a TCR beta motif appeared characteristic of ankylosing spondylitis blood.

TCRdb fed the 5' RACE reads into MiXCR, producing one record per CDR3 protein. The table shows hundreds of thousands of distinct CDR3 sequences, with about an eighth occurring only once. Their antigens are not known. Sample: blood, either unsorted or a sorted T cell fraction (not recorded which). The receptor set was obtained from a male donor with ankylosing spondylitis.

The sample holds a few counts of this clonotype. V gene TRBV5-1 combines with J gene TRBJ2-5; TRBD2 matches at 13 bases. V was clipped by 1 base and J by 3 bases; unmatched bases: 3. Germline loops: CDR1 SGHRS, CDR2 YFSETQ. The CDR3 totals 16 residues. The CDR3 loop reads CASSLIGLAGEETQYF. The CDR3 nucleotides are TGCGCCAGCAGCTTGATTGGACTAGCGGGAGAAGAGACCCAGTACTTC. Combining the CDR3 with reference TRBV5-1 and TRBJ2-5 gives the whole variable domain KAGVTQTPRYLIKTRGQQVTLSCSPISGHRSVSWYQQTPGQGLQFLFEYFSETQRNKGNFPGRFSGRQFSNSRSEMNVSTLELGDSALYLCASSLIGLAGEETQYFGPGTRLLVL.

This clonotype was seen at least ten times. This chain connects TRBV12-3 or TRBV12-4 to TRBJ1-5; TRBD1 is a possible D gene (6 bases). The CDR3 extends over 14 amino acids. The V end was cut by 4 bases, the J end by 7 bases, with 14 bases between. CDR3 nucleotide sequence: TGTGCCAGCAGTTGGACAGAGGTGGGACAGCCCCAGCATTTT. Amino acid sequence: CASSWTEVGQPQHF.

This clonotype has a handful of counts. The rearrangement joins TRBV24-1 to TRBJ2-2; unclear D gene. Trimming pared 4 bases from V and 0 bases from J, leaving 11 bases between. The CDR3 extends over 16 amino acids. Germline V gene lookup returns CDR1 KGHDR and CDR2 SFDVKD. CDR3 bases: TGTGCCACCAGTGACCCCGGACGGACGAACACCGGGGAGCTGTTTTTT. Amino acid sequence: CATSDPGRTNTGELFF.

The chain carries TRBV10-3 and TRBJ1-1; unclear D gene. The V and J ends lost 2 bases and 0 bases respectively, with 4 bases between them. This CDR3 spans 13 amino acids. Germline V gives CDR1 ENHRY, CDR2 SYGVKD. CDR3 coding DNA: TGTGCCATCAGTGAGGGAGTGAACACTGAAGCTTTCTTT. Its protein is CAISEGVNTEAFF.

The chain carries TRBV20-1 and TRBJ2-7, with a tentative D call TRBD1 (6 bases). The CDR3 totals 17 residues. V was clipped by 0 bases and J by 3 bases, with 21 bases between them. The germline V gene encodes CDR1 DFQATT and CDR2 SNEGSKA (reference sequence). The CDR3 sequence: CSARDLGGRGRLYEQYF. The CDR3 nucleotides read TGCAGTGCTAGAGATCTGGGTGGCAGGGGTAGACTCTACGAGCAGTACTTC.

There are a few counts of this clonotype. The chain employs TRBV6-2 or TRBV6-3 and TRBJ1-6; D unclear. Deletions cut 0 bases from V and 8 bases from J, with 11 bases between. The CDR3 is 15 residues long. The germline gives CDR1 MNHEY, CDR2 SVGEGT. CDR3 nucleotide sequence: TGTGCCAGCAGTTACTCGAGGGCAGATCATTCACCCCTCCACTTT. Translated, it gives CASSYSRADHSPLHF.

The chain combines TRBV5-1 with TRBJ2-1; D is ambiguous. The CDR3 totals 15 residues. Per the germline V gene, CDR1 is SGHRS and CDR2 is YFSETQ. Trimming took 0 bases from V and 7 from J, leaving 14 bases between them. The CDR3 here is CASSLAQVPRNEQFF. The CDR3 DNA follows: TGCGCCAGCAGCTTGGCCCAGGTCCCTCGGAATGAGCAGTTCTTC.

This clonotype was observed a handful of times. The rearrangement joins TRBV7-2 to TRBJ1-3; tentatively, D is TRBD1 (6 bases). V gave up 2 bases and J gave up 7 bases, with 15 bases separating them. In germline, CDR1 is SGHTA, CDR2 FQGNSA. CDR3 length: 15 amino acids. The CDR3 region has the DNA TGTGCCAGCAGCTTAATGGGGGGGGCCAGGAACACCATATATTTT. Amino acid sequence: CASSLMGGARNTIYF.

The table lists this clonotype with a few counts. The chain joins TRBV4-2 to TRBJ2-1; D is perhaps TRBD1 (6 bases). CDR3 length: 15 amino acids. Trimming took off 1 base at V and 2 bases at J, with 9 bases between the two ends. Germline V gene sequence: CDR1 LGHNA, CDR2 YNFKEQ. The CDR3 nucleotides are TGTGCCAGCAGCCAAGTCAAGGGGGCCTACAATGAGCAGTTCTTC. Translating it yields CASSQVKGAYNEQFF.

This clonotype was recorded a few times. The V gene is TRBV10-1, the J gene TRBJ2-7; D gene unclear. The germline V and J ends were trimmed by 4 bases and 0 bases, with 10 bases remaining between them. In germline, CDR1 is WNHNN, CDR2 SYGVQD (reference sequence). This CDR3 is 14 amino acids long. CDR3 loop: CASSATRLSYEQYF. Here the CDR3 DNA reads TGCGCCAGCAGTGCCACTCGTCTCTCCTACGAGCAGTACTTC.

The chain's CDR3 is CSVEDPGEWKLFF. As DNA, the CDR3 is TGCAGCGTTGAAGATCCTGGGGAGTGGAAACTGTTTTTT. The chain uses TRBV29-1 and TRBJ1-4; D unresolved. Trimming stripped 0 bases from V and 11 bases from J, with 13 bases between. Germline CDR1 is SQVTM and CDR2 is ANQGSEA. The CDR3 runs 13 residues.

This clonotype appeared a few times. The chain recombines TRBV6-5 with TRBJ1-1; the D gene is possibly TRBD1 (6 bases). Germline loops: CDR1 MNHEY, CDR2 SVGAGI. Trimming removed 0 bases from V and 3 bases from J, with 11 bases in between. The CDR3 extends over 15 amino acids. CDR3 loop: CASSYSARGDTEAFF. The CDR3 DNA follows: TGTGCCAGCAGTTACTCTGCCAGGGGAGACACTGAAGCTTTCTTT.

This sequence joins TRBV7-2 and TRBJ2-6, with a tentative D call TRBD1 (6 bases). The germline V gene encodes CDR1 SGHTA and CDR2 FQGNSA. This CDR3 spans 16 amino acids. The germline V and J ends were trimmed by 5 bases and 0 bases, with 11 bases remaining between them. CDR3 bases: TGTGCCAGCAGCCGCGCAGGGGTCTCTGGGGCCAACGTCCTGACTTTC. It codes for CASSRAGVSGANVLTF.

This clonotype came up once. A read error may be the cause here, since a much bigger clone is one base away. The rearrangement joins TRBV7-2 to TRBJ2-7; 10 bases match TRBD1. J lost 2 bases, V lost 4 bases, and 5 bases had no gene match. The germline gives CDR1 SGHTA, CDR2 FQGNSA. This CDR3 contains 15 residues. The CDR3 coding sequence is TGTGCCAGCAGCTCCCTGGGACAGGGGACCTACGAGCAGTACTTC. As protein: CASSSLGQGTYEQYF.

This clonotype was seen only a few times. The rearrangement uses TRBV7-2 and TRBJ2-7; D perhaps matches TRBD1 (6 bases). The CDR3 length is 14 residues. Trimming left V 8 bases short and J 2 bases short, with 16 bases between. Germline CDR1 and CDR2: SGHTA and FQGNSA. In nucleotides, the CDR3 is TGTGCCAGCCTAAAAACCTCAGGGGCCTACGAGCAGTACTTC. Encoded protein: CASLKTSGAYEQYF.

The chain uses TRBV28 and TRBJ2-7; tentatively, D is TRBD2 (6 bases). Trimming pared 11 bases from V and 4 bases from J, leaving 15 bases between. CDR1 is MDHEN, CDR2 SYDVKM, per germline. The CDR3 spans 12 residues. The CDR3 region is CAAEGRRYEQYF. The CDR3 nucleotides read TGTGCCGCAGAAGGGAGGAGGTACGAGCAGTACTTC.

In its sample, this clonotype was seen a few times. The V gene is TRBV20-1, the J gene TRBJ2-5; no clear D. V dropped 4 bases and J dropped 1 base, with 7 bases sitting between them. The CDR3 runs to 12 residues. Germline lookup yields CDR1 DFQATT and CDR2 SNEGSKA (reference sequence). The CDR3 reads CSAIDLQETQYF. The CDR3 region has the DNA TGCAGTGCTATAGATCTCCAAGAGACCCAGTACTTC.

V is TRBV12-3 or TRBV12-4 and J is TRBJ1-6; maybe TRBD1 (6 bases). Deletions cut 5 bases from V and 8 bases from J, with 19 bases between. The CDR3 totals 16 residues. The CDR3 sequence: CASSETGWGPYSPLHF. The CDR3 DNA is TGTGCCAGCAGTGAAACAGGGTGGGGGCCTTATTCACCCCTCCACTTT.

This chain uses TRBV9 with TRBJ2-2, with D unclear. Trimming removed 3 bases at V and 3 bases at J, with 6 bases between. CDR3 length: 13 amino acids. The V gene's germline CDR1 is SGDLS and CDR2 YYNGEE. The CDR3 sequence is CASSADYTGELFF. Here the CDR3 DNA reads TGTGCCAGCAGCGCCGATTACACCGGGGAGCTGTTTTTT.

The rearrangement uses TRBV18 and TRBJ2-7, with TRBD1 matching 9 bases. Looked up from germline, CDR1 is KGHSH and CDR2 is LQKENI. The CDR3 has 16 residues. With 0 bases clipped from V and 1 base from J, the junction kept 4 bases outside the gene matches. The CDR3 reads CASSPPYRGQSYEQYF. CDR3 nucleotide sequence: TGTGCCAGCTCACCACCGTACAGGGGGCAGTCCTACGAGCAGTACTTC.

This clonotype was seen more than once but under ten times. V usage is TRBV28 and J usage is TRBJ1-2; D is perhaps TRBD1 (6 bases). CDR1 and CDR2 from the germline V gene are MDHEN and SYDVKM. V lost 6 bases, J lost 7 bases, and 21 bases lay in between. The CDR3 runs 15 residues. CDR3 nucleotide sequence: TGTGCCAGCAGGACCGAGTCCGGGACATCGGGTGGCTACACCTTC. Translation gives CASRTESGTSGGYTF.

This chain connects TRBV29-1 to TRBJ1-2; tentative D call: TRBD1 (5 bases). The germline CDR1 and CDR2 sequences are SQVTM and ANQGSEA. The CDR3 contains 13 residues. Trimming removed 5 bases at V and 8 bases at J, with 18 bases between. CDR3 sequence: CSVPRGAEGGYTF. Here the CDR3 DNA reads TGCAGCGTTCCTAGGGGCGCTGAAGGAGGCTACACCTTC.

This clonotype was seen many times. The V and J genes are TRBV7-2 and TRBJ2-3; 13 bases are shared with TRBD2. The CDR3 is 16 amino acids. Unmatched junction bases numbered 4, after V lost 4 bases and J lost 3 bases. Germline V gives CDR1 SGHTA, CDR2 FQGNSA. CDR3 DNA sequence: TGTGCCAGCAGCTACACTAGCGGGGGGGCTACAGATACGCAGTATTTT. It codes for CASSYTSGGATDTQYF. The full variable domain, with the rest looked up from reference TRBV7-2 and TRBJ2-3, is GAGVSQSPSNKVTEKGKDVELRCDPISGHTALYWYRQSLGQGLEFLIYFQGNSAPDKSGLPSDRFSAERTGGSVSTLTIQRTQQEDSAVYLCASSYTSGGATDTQYFGPGTRLTVL.

Ten or more counts support this clonotype. J is TRBJ2-1 and V is TRBV29-1; 15 nucleotides match TRBD2. Losses at the gene ends were 8 bases for V and 9 bases for J; bases not matched to a gene: 5. The CDR3 extends over 13 amino acids. Germline CDR1 SQVTM, CDR2 ANQGSEA. Here the CDR3 reads CSSRTSGGAEQFF. The CDR3 nucleotides read TGCAGCTCACGGACTAGCGGGGGGGCTGAGCAGTTCTTC.

The chain has TRBV5-1 and TRBJ1-2, with D hard to call. The CDR3 is 15 residues long. The V end was cut by 4 bases, the J end by 0 bases, with 13 bases between. Germline CDR1 SGHRS, CDR2 YFSETQ. CDR3 DNA sequence: TGCGCCAGCAGCACATACACGGAAGCTAACTATGGCTACACCTTC. It translates to CASSTYTEANYGYTF.

This clonotype has just a few counts. The chain combines TRBV3-1 with TRBJ2-5; no definite D call. Trimming took 1 base from V and 5 from J, leaving 8 bases between them. The CDR3 spans 13 residues. CDR1 is LGHDT, CDR2 YNNKEL, per germline (reference sequence). The CDR3 sequence: CASSQVYLETQYF. Written as DNA, the CDR3 is TGTGCCAGCAGCCAAGTTTATTTGGAGACCCAGTACTTC.

There are a few counts of this clonotype. The chain couples TRBV5-1 to TRBJ2-7; D is undetermined. Germline V gene lookup returns CDR1 SGHRS and CDR2 YFSETQ. Trimming pared 0 bases from V and 3 bases from J, leaving 7 bases between. CDR3 length equals 13 residues. In nucleotides, the CDR3 is TGCGCCAGCAGCTTGGTCAGGTACTACGAGCAGTACTTC. The encoded protein is CASSLVRYYEQYF.

The chain combines TRBV5-1 with TRBJ1-1; 7 bases match TRBD1. The CDR3 extends over 15 amino acids. Germline V gives CDR1 SGHRS, CDR2 YFSETQ. The junction had 4 bases not matched to a gene; V was cut back by 1 base and J by 1 base. In DNA, the CDR3 is TGCGCCAGCAGCTTGTATGACAGGGAGAACACTGAAGCTTTCTTT. Its protein product is CASSLYDRENTEAFF.

This clonotype was detected only a few times. The CDR3 DNA reads as TGTGCCAGCGTGTTAGCGGGGAGCACAGATACGCAGTATTTT. This sequence encodes CASVLAGSTDTQYF. V and J are TRBV6-2 or TRBV6-3 and TRBJ2-3; 8 nucleotides match TRBD2. The germline gives CDR1 MNHEY, CDR2 SVGEGT. Trimming cost V 8 bases and J 0 bases; bases outside gene matches: 4. CDR3 length: 14 residues.

The V gene is TRBV7-9, the J gene TRBJ2-7; the D is unclear. Germline assignment: CDR1 SEHNR and CDR2 FQNEAQ (reference sequence). Trimming took 4 bases from V and 5 from J, leaving 6 bases between them. The CDR3 contains 11 residues. CDR3 sequence: CASSSPNEQYF. The CDR3, as DNA: TGTGCCAGCAGCTCTCCCAACGAGCAGTACTTC.